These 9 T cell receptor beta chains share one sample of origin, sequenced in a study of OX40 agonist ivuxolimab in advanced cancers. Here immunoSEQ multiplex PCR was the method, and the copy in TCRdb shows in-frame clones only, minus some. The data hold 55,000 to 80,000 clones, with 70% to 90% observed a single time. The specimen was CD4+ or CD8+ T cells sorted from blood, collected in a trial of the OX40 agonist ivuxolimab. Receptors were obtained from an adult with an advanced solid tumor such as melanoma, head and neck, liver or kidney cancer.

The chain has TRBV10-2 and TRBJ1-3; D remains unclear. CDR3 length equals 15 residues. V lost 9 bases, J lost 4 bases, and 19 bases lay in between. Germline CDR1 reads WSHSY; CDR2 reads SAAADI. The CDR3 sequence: CASYDFGVPGNTIYF. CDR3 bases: TGCGCCAGTTACGACTTTGGGGTGCCCGGAAACACCATATATTTT.

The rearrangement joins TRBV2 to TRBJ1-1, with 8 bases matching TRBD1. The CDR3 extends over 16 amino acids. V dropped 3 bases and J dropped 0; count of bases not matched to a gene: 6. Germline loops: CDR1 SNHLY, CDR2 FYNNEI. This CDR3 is CASSETRTGLNTEAFF. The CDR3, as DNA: TGTGCCAGCAGTGAGACTAGGACAGGGCTGAACACTGAAGCTTTCTTT. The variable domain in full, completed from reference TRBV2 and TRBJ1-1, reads EPEVTQTPSHQVTQMGQEVILRCVPISNHLYFYWYRQILGQKVEFLVSFYNNEISEKSEIFDDQFSVERPDGSNFTLKIRSTKLEDSAMYFCASSETRTGLNTEAFFGQGTRLTVV.

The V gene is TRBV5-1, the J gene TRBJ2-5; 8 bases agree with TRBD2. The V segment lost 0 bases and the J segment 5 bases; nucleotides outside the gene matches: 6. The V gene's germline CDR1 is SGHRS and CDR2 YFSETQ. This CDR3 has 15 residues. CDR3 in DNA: TGCGCCAGCAGCTTGGCGGGGGGGCGGTTGGAGACCCAGTACTTC. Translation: CASSLAGGRLETQYF. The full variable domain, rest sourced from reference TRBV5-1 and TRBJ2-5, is KAGVTQTPRYLIKTRGQQVTLSCSPISGHRSVSWYQQTPGQGLQFLFEYFSETQRNKGNFPGRFSGRQFSNSRSEMNVSTLELGDSALYLCASSLAGGRLETQYFGPGTRLLVL.

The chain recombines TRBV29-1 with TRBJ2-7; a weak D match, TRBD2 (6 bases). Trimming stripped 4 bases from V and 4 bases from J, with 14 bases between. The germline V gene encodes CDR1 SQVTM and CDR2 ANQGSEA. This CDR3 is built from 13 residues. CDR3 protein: CSVGGAGTYEQYF. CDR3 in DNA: TGCAGCGTTGGCGGGGCAGGGACGTACGAGCAGTACTTC.

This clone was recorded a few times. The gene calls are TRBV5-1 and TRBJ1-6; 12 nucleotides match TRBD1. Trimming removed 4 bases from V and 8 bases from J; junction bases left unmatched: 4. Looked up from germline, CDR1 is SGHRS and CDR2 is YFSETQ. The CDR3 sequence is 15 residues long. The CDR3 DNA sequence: TGCGCCAGCAGCGGGGGGACAGGGGGCGATTCACCCCTCCACTTT. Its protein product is CASSGGTGGDSPLHF.

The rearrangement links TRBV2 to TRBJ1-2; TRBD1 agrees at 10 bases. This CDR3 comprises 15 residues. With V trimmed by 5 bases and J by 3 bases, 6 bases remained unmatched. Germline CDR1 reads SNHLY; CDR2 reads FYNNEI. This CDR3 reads CASSSRDRGYYGYTF. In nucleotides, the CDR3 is TGTGCCAGCAGTAGTCGGGACAGGGGCTACTATGGCTACACCTTC.

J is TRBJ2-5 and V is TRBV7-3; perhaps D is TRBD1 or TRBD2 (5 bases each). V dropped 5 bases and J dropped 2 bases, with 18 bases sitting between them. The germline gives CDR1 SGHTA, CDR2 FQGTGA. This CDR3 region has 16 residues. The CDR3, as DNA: TGTGCCAGCAGCGGGGGAGCGGCGCCTAATCAAGAGACCCAGTACTTC. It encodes CASSGGAAPNQETQYF.

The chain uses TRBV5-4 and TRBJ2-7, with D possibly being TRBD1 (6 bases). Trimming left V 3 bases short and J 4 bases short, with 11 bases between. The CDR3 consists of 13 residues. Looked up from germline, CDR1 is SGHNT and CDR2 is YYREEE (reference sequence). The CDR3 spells CASSSDSDYEQYF. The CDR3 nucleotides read TGTGCCAGCAGCTCGGACAGTGATTACGAGCAGTACTTC. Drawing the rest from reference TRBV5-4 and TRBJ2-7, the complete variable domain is ETGVTQSPTHLIKTRGQQVTLRCSSQSGHNTVSWYQQALGQGPQFIFQYYREEENGRGNFPPRFSGLQFPNYSSELNVNALELDDSALYLCASSSDSDYEQYFGPGTRLTVT.

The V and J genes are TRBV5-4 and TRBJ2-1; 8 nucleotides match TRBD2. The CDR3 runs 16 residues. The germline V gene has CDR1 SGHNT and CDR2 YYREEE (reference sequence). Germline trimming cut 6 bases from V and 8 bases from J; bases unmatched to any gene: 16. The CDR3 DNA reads TGTGCCAGCACTGTGGGAGGGCGGGGGGCCGAAGATGAGCAGTTCTTC. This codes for CASTVGGRGAEDEQFF.